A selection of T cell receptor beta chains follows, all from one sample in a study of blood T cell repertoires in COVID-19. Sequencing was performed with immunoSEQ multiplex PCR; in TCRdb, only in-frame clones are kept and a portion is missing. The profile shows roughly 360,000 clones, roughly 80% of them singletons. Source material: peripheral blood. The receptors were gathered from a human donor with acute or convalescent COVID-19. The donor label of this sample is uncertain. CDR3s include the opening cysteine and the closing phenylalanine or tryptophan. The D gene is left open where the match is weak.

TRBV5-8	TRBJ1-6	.	CASSGETGLPSPLHF
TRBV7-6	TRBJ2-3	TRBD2	CASSQIGTSGGADTQYF
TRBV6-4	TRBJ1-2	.	CASSEEAGINYGYTF
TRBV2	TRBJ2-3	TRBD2	CAIGTSVSDTQYF
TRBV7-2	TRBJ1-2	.	CASSLSTSGNYGYTF
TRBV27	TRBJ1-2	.	CASSTLTGYGYTF
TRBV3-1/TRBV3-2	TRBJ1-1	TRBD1	CASSPSHGRDRGSEAFF
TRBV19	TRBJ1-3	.	CASSPGNLYITIYF
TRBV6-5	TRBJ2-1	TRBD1	CASSPWTGRPDEQFF
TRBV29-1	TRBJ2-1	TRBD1	CSAQPGQGGNEQFF
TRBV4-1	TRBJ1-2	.	CASSQPRQNYGYTF